The 20 T cell receptor beta chains below come from one sample, sequenced in a study of blood T cell repertoires in COVID-19. Data came from immunoSEQ multiplex PCR; TCRdb stores just in-frame clones and leaves some out. The sample has a few hundred thousand clones, about 85% seen once. The material sequenced was peripheral blood. Every receptor here comes from a woman between 55 and 75 years old who had recovered from COVID-19.

The rearrangement joins TRBV5-5 to TRBJ1-2; TRBD1 is a possible D gene (5 bases). Germline assignment: CDR1 SGHKS and CDR2 YYEKEE (reference sequence). The CDR3 is 14 amino acids. Trimming removed 3 bases from V and 4 bases from J, with 13 bases in between. The CDR3 here is CASSSGLSFYGYTF. The CDR3 DNA reads as TGTGCCAGCAGCTCGGGACTCTCGTTCTATGGCTACACCTTC.

This chain joins TRBV12-3 or TRBV12-4 and TRBJ1-1; D call uncertain. V gave up 4 bases and J gave up 1 base, with 7 bases separating them. CDR3 length: 13 residues. For the CDR3, the DNA is TGTGCCAGCAGTTCCAACAGGAACACTGAAGCTTTCTTT. Protein sequence: CASSSNRNTEAFF.

The chain joins TRBV6-2 or TRBV6-3 to TRBJ2-2, with D perhaps matching TRBD1 (5 bases). Germline lookup yields CDR1 MNHEY and CDR2 SVGEGT. V lost 1 base to trimming and J lost 6 bases, with 9 bases between them. The CDR3 has 14 amino acids. CDR3: CASSYWGEAGELFF. The CDR3 DNA reads as TGTGCCAGCAGTTACTGGGGCGAGGCCGGGGAGCTGTTTTTT.

The chain has TRBV5-1 and TRBJ2-7; 7 nucleotides match TRBD1. V lost 4 bases, J lost 3 bases, and 10 bases stayed unmatched. This CDR3 contains 15 residues. The germline CDR1 and CDR2 sequences are SGHRS and YFSETQ. The CDR3 loop reads CASSRSTGAVYEQYF. The CDR3 DNA reads TGCGCCAGCAGCCGCTCAACAGGGGCTGTCTACGAGCAGTACTTC.

CDR3 sequence reads: CATTNTSGGPTDTQYF. The CDR3 DNA sequence: TGCGCCACCACCAATACTAGCGGGGGGCCCACAGATACGCAGTATTTT. The chain has TRBV5-1 and TRBJ2-3, with TRBD2 matching 12 bases. Trimming cost V 9 bases and J 2 bases; bases outside gene matches: 10. The CDR3 has 16 residues. Germline V gene sequence: CDR1 SGHRS, CDR2 YFSETQ.

The chain links TRBV24-1 to TRBJ2-5; 12 positions agree with TRBD1. V lost 3 bases and J lost 5; bases outside the gene matches: 3. This CDR3 is built from 15 residues. Looked up from germline, CDR1 is KGHDR and CDR2 is SFDVKD. The CDR3 region is CATSDVGTGGETQYF. The CDR3 DNA sequence: TGTGCCACCAGTGATGTGGGGACAGGGGGCGAGACCCAGTACTTC.

This clone appeared a few times. The V gene is TRBV15, the J gene TRBJ2-7; TRBD2 might be the D (5 bases). V dropped 5 bases and J dropped 4 bases, with 15 bases sitting between them. This CDR3 comprises 14 residues. Per germline, CDR1 LNHNV and CDR2 YYDKDF (reference sequence). As DNA, the CDR3 is TGTGCCACCAGCGACCCGACGGGAATGTACGAGCAGTACTTC. Translation gives CATSDPTGMYEQYF.

The J gene is TRBJ2-7, the V gene TRBV6-5; 7 bases fit TRBD2. Trimming cost V 6 bases and J 1 base; bases outside gene matches: 9. CDR1 is MNHEY and CDR2 is SVGAGI in the germline V gene. This CDR3 is 15 amino acids long. In DNA, the CDR3 is TGTGCCAGCAGGGCGAGGGGAGGGGTGTCCTACGAGCAGTACTTC. As protein: CASRARGGVSYEQYF.

The rearrangement joins TRBV10-3 to TRBJ2-5; 10 bases agree with TRBD2. From germline, CDR1 is ENHRY and CDR2 SYGVKD. Trimming removed 0 bases from V and 3 bases from J; junction bases left unmatched: 7. CDR3 length: 17 amino acids. CDR3 coding DNA: TGTGCCATCAGTGAGTCGAGGGTAGCGGGGGGCGAAGAGACCCAGTACTTC. Amino acids: CAISESRVAGGEETQYF.

The gene calls are TRBV11-2 and TRBJ2-3; D call uncertain. The CDR3 consists of 17 residues. Germline-derived CDR1 and CDR2 are SGHAT and FQNNGV. The V end was cut by 3 bases, the J end by 1 base, with 17 bases between. In DNA, the CDR3 is TGTGCCAGCAGCTTCCTCAACTGGAGCCCGGGCACAGATACGCAGTATTTT. Translating gives CASSFLNWSPGTDTQYF.

CDR3 in DNA: TGTGCCAGCAGCCTATCTAGGGGCACTGAAGCTTTCTTT. It specifies CASSLSRGTEAFF. This chain links TRBV2 with TRBJ1-1; possible D gene TRBD1, 5 bases. CDR3 length: 13 amino acids. The V end was cut by 6 bases, the J end by 4 bases, with 12 bases between. Per the germline V gene, CDR1 is SNHLY and CDR2 is FYNNEI.

The chain combines TRBV5-1 with TRBJ1-3; possible D gene TRBD1, 6 bases. Looked up from germline, CDR1 is SGHRS and CDR2 is YFSETQ. V lost 4 bases and J lost 4, with 15 bases in between. CDR3 size: 15 residues. CDR3 sequence reads: CASSATGTSGNTIYF. The CDR3 DNA reads TGCGCCAGCAGCGCCACCGGGACATCCGGAAACACCATATATTTT.

This CDR3 reads CASSMGSGGYEQYF. CDR3 coding DNA: TGTGCCAGCAGCATGGGGAGCGGTGGCTACGAGCAGTACTTC. The chain links TRBV14 to TRBJ2-7; D may be TRBD2 (5 bases). CDR3 length: 14 residues. The V end was cut by 5 bases, the J end by 3 bases, with 14 bases between. Germline CDR1 reads SGHDN; CDR2 reads FVKESK.

The chain recombines TRBV6-1 with TRBJ1-5; 8 bases fit TRBD1. CDR3 length: 16 residues. The V gene end was trimmed by 2 bases and the J gene end by 5 bases; junction bases not matched to a gene: 8. The V gene's germline CDR1 is MNHNS and CDR2 SASEGT. For the CDR3, the DNA is TGTGCCAGCAGTGAACCCGCAGGGGGCTCTTATCAGCCCCAGCATTTT. Protein sequence: CASSEPAGGSYQPQHF.

V gene TRBV9 combines with J gene TRBJ1-4; D is unclear. The CDR3 spans 16 residues. Trimming pared 4 bases from V and 8 bases from J, leaving 21 bases between. Per germline, CDR1 SGDLS and CDR2 YYNGEE. The CDR3 loop reads CASSSRSGVVEEKLFF. The CDR3 coding sequence is TGTGCCAGCAGCTCCCGTTCCGGGGTGGTAGAGGAAAAACTGTTTTTT.

In its sample, this clone was seen once. J is TRBJ2-2 and V is TRBV27; D ambiguous. Germline V gene lookup returns CDR1 MNHEY and CDR2 SMNVEV (reference sequence). The CDR3 totals 16 residues. Trimming took 6 bases from V and 0 from J, leaving 14 bases between them. CDR3 region: CASSQITFANTGELFF. DNA of the CDR3: TGTGCCAGCAGCCAGATCACATTCGCGAACACCGGGGAGCTGTTTTTT.

The V gene is TRBV5-1, the J gene TRBJ2-2; 9 bases agree with TRBD1. The CDR3 sequence is 15 residues long. Trimming at V came to 2 bases and at J to 6 bases, leaving 5 bases not matched to a gene. Germline V gene data show CDR1 as SGHRS and CDR2 as YFSETQ. CDR3 amino acids: CASSFRDRAPGELFF. DNA for the CDR3: TGCGCCAGCAGCTTCCGGGACAGGGCCCCCGGGGAGCTGTTTTTT.

This clone was recorded a few times. This chain connects TRBV5-5 to TRBJ1-1; perhaps TRBD1 as D (5 bases). There are 15 residues in the CDR3. CDR1 is SGHKS and CDR2 is YYEKEE in the germline V gene (reference sequence). The V end lost 0 bases, the J end lost 5 bases, and 14 bases lay between the germline ends. CDR3 protein: CASSLAAWGGTEAFF. CDR3 nucleotide sequence: TGTGCCAGCAGCTTGGCCGCCTGGGGGGGAACTGAAGCTTTCTTT. Full variable domain (rest looked up from reference TRBV5-5 and TRBJ1-1): DAGVTQSPTHLIKTRGQQVTLRCSPISGHKSVSWYQQVLGQGPQFIFQYYEKEERGRGNFPDRFSARQFPNYSSELNVNALLLGDSALYLCASSLAAWGGTEAFFGQGTRLTVV.

The chain links TRBV2 to TRBJ2-5; D perhaps matches TRBD2 (6 bases). The CDR3 spans 13 residues. The V end was cut by 4 bases, the J end by 5 bases, with 11 bases between. Germline lookup yields CDR1 SNHLY and CDR2 FYNNEI. The CDR3 region is CASSGLVGETQYF. CDR3 coding DNA: TGTGCCAGCAGTGGACTAGTCGGGGAGACCCAGTACTTC.

The chain carries TRBV18 and TRBJ1-6; TRBD1 aligns across 10 bases. The CDR3 has 16 amino acids. V trimming: 1 base; J trimming: 7 bases; junction bases outside the gene matches: 4. CDR1 KGHSH and CDR2 LQKENI come from the germline V gene. The CDR3 DNA reads TGTGCCAGCTCACCACGGGGACAGGGGACGAATTCACCCCTCCACTTT. It encodes CASSPRGQGTNSPLHF.